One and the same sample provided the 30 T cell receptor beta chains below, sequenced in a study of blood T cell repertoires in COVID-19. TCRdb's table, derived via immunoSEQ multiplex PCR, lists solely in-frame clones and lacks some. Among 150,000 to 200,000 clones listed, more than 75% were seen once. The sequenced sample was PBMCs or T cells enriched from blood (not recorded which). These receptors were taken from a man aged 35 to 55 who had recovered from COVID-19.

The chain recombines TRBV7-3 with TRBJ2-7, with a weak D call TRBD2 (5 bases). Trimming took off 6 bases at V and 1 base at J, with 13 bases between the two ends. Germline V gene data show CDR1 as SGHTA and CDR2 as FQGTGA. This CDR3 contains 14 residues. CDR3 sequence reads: CASSERPGSYEQYF. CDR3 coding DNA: TGTGCCAGCAGTGAACGTCCGGGGTCCTACGAGCAGTACTTC.

In DNA form, the CDR3 reads TGTGCCAGCAGTCCCCGAGGGCCACATGAAAAACTGTTTTTT. It translates to CASSPRGPHEKLFF. The J gene is TRBJ1-4, the V gene TRBV6-5; D not resolved. The germline gives CDR1 MNHEY, CDR2 SVGAGI. CDR3 length: 14 amino acids. Trimming left V 5 bases short and J 6 bases short, with 13 bases between.

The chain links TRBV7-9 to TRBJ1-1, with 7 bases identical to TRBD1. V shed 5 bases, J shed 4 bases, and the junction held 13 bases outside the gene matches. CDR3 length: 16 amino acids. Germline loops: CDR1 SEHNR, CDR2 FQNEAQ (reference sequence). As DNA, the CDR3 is TGTGCCAGCAGCCCCCGGGCAGGGGGGTGGATCACTGAAGCTTTCTTT. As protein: CASSPRAGGWITEAFF.

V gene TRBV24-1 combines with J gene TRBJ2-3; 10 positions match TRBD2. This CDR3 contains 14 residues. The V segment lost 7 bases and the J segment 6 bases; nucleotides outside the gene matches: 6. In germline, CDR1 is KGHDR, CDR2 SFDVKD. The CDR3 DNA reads TGTGCCACCAGGAGCGGGGGGGCATCGGATACGCAGTATTTT. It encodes CATRSGGASDTQYF.

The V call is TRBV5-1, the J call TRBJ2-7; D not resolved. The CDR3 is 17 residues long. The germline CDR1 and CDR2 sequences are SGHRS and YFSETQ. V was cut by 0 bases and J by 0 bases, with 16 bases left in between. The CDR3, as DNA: TGCGCCAGCAGCTTGGCCATTACTTTCCGGAGCTCCTACGAGCAGTACGTC. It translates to CASSLAITFRSSYEQYV.

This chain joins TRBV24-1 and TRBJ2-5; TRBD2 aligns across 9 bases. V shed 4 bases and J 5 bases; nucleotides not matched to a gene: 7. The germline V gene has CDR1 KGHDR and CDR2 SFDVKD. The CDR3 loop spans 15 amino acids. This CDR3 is CATSDSSGGQETQYF. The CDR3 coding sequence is TGTGCCACCAGTGACTCAAGCGGGGGGCAGGAGACCCAGTACTTC.

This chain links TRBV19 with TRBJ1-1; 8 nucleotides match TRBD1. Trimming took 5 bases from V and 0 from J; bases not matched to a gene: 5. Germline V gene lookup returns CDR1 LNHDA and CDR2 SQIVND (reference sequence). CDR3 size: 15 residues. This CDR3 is CASSLEDRVNTEAFF. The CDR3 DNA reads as TGTGCCAGTAGTCTCGAGGACAGGGTGAACACTGAAGCTTTCTTT.

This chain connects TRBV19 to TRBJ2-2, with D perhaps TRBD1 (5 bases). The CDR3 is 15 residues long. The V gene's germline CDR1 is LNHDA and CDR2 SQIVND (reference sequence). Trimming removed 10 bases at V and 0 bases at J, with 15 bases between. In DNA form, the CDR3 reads TGTGCCACCCATCTCAGGGATTCGAACACCGGGGAGCTGTTTTTT. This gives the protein CATHLRDSNTGELFF. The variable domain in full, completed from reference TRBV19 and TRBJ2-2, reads DGGITQSPKYLFRKEGQNVTLSCEQNLNHDAMYWYRQDPGQGLRLIYYSQIVNDFQKGDIAEGYSVSREKKESFPLTVTSAQKNPTAFYLCATHLRDSNTGELFFGEGSRLTVL.

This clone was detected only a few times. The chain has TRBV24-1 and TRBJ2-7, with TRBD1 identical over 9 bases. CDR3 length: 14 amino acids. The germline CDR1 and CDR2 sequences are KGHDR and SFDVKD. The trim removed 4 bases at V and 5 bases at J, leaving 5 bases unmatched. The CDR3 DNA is TGTGCCACCAGTGAGCCGGGACAGGGAAACGAGCAGTACGTC. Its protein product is CATSEPGQGNEQYV.

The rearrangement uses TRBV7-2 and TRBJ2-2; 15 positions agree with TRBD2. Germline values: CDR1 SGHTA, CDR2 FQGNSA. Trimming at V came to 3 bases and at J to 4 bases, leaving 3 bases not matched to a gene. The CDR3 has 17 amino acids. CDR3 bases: TGTGCCAGCAGCTTCGGACTAGCGGGGGGGCCCACCGGGGAGCTGTTTTTT. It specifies CASSFGLAGGPTGELFF.

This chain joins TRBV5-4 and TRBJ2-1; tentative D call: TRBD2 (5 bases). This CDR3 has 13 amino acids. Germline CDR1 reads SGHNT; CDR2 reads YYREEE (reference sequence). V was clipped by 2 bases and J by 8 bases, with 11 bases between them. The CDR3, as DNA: TGTGCCAGCAGCTTACTAGAGGAAGATGAGCAGTTCTTC. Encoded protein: CASSLLEEDEQFF.

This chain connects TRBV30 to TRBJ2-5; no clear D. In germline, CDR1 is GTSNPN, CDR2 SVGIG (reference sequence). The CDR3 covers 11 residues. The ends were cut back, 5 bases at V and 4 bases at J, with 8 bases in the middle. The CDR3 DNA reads TGTGCCTGGGGGCTTAGAGAGACCCAGTACTTC. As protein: CAWGLRETQYF. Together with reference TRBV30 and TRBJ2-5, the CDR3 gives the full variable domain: SQTIHQWPATLVQPVGSPLSLECTVEGTSNPNLYWYRQAAGRGLQLLFYSVGIGQISSEVPQNLSASRPQDRQFILSSKKLLLSDSGFYLCAWGLRETQYFGPGTRLLVL.

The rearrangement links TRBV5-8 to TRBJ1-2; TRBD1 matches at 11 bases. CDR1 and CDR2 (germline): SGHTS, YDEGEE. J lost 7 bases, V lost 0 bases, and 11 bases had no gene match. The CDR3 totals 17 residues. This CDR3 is CASSLAIKPGQGVGYTF. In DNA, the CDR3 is TGTGCCAGCAGCTTGGCTATAAAACCGGGACAGGGGGTTGGCTACACCTTC. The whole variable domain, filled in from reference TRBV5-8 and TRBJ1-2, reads EAGVTQSPTHLIKTRGQQATLRCSPISGHTSVYWYQQALGLGLQFLLWYDEGEERNRGNFPPRFSGRQFPNYSSELNVNALELEDSALYLCASSLAIKPGQGVGYTFGSGTRLTVV.

The CDR3: CASSHQRTVGATSGNTIYF. The CDR3 DNA sequence: TGCGCCAGCAGCCACCAACGGACAGTGGGCGCGACCTCTGGAAACACCATATATTTT. V and J are TRBV4-1 and TRBJ1-3; D perhaps matches TRBD1 (6 bases). Trimming took off 3 bases at V and 0 bases at J, with 21 bases between the two ends. The germline gives CDR1 MGHRA, CDR2 YSYEKL. CDR3 length: 19 residues.

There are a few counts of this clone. In nucleotides, the CDR3 is TGTGCCAGCAGTTACCAGCGGACAGGGTACGAGCAGTACTTC. Its protein is CASSYQRTGYEQYF. This chain joins TRBV6-5 and TRBJ2-7; 8 bases fit TRBD1. This CDR3 is 14 amino acids long. CDR1 MNHEY and CDR2 SVGAGI come from the germline V gene. V shed 2 bases and J 4 bases; nucleotides not matched to a gene: 4.

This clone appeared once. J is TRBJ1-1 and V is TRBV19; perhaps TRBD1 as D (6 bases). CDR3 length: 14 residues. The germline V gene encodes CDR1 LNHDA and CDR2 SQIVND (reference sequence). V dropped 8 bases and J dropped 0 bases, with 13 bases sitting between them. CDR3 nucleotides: TGTGCCAGTGCTACAGGGACCATGAACACTGAAGCTTTCTTT. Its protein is CASATGTMNTEAFF.

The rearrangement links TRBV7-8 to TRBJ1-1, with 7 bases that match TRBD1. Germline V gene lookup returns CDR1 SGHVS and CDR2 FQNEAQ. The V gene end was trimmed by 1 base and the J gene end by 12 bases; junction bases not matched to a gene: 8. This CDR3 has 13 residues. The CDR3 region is CASSLGQGLLTFF. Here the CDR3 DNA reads TGTGCCAGCAGCTTAGGACAGGGTTTATTGACTTTCTTT.

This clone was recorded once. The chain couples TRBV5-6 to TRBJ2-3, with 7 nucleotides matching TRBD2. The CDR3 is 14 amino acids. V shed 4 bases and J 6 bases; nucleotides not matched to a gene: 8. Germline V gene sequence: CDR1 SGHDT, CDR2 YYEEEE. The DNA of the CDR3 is TGTGCCAGCAGCCCTACCGGGACTAAGGATACGCAGTATTTT. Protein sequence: CASSPTGTKDTQYF.

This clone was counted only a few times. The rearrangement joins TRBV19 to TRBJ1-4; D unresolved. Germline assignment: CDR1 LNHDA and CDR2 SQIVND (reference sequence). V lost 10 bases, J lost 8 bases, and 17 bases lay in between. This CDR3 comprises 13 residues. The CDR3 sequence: CATRSLGDEKLFF. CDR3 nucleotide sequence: TGTGCCACTAGGAGCCTCGGAGACGAAAAACTGTTTTTT.

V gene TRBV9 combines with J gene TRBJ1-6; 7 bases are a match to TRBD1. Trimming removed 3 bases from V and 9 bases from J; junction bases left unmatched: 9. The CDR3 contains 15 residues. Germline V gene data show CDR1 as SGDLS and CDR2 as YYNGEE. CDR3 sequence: CASSAWDSLASPLHF. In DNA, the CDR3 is TGTGCCAGCAGCGCGTGGGACAGCCTTGCTTCACCCCTCCACTTT.

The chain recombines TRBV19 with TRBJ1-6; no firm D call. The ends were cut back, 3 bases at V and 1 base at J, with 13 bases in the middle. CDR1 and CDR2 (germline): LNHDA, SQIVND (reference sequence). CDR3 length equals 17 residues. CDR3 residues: CASSIRTSRSYNSPLHF. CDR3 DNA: TGTGCCAGTAGTATTAGGACTTCTAGGTCCTATAATTCACCCCTCCACTTT.

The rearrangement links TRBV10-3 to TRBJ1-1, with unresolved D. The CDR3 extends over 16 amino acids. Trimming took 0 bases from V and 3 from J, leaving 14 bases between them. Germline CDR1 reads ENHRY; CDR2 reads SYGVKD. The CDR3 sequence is CAISESGPLRDTEAFF. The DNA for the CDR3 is TGTGCCATCAGTGAGTCGGGTCCTCTCCGGGACACTGAAGCTTTCTTT.

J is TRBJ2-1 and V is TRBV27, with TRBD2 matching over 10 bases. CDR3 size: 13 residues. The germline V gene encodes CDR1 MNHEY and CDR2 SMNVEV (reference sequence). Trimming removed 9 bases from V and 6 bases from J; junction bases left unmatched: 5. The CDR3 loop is CASKRGGLNEQFF. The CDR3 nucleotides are TGTGCCAGTAAGCGGGGGGGCCTCAATGAGCAGTTCTTC.

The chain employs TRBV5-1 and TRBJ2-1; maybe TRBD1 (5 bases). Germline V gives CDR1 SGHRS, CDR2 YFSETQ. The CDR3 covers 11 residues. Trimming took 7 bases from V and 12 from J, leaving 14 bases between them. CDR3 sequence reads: CASGATAAQFF. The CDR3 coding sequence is TGCGCCAGCGGGGCTACCGCGGCGCAGTTCTTC.

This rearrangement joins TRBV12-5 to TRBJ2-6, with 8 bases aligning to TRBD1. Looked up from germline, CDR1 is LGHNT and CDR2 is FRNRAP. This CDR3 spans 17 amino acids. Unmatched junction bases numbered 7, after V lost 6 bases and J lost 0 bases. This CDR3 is CASGRDRTFSGANVLTF. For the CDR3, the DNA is TGTGCTAGTGGCCGGGACAGGACCTTCTCTGGGGCCAACGTCCTGACTTTC.

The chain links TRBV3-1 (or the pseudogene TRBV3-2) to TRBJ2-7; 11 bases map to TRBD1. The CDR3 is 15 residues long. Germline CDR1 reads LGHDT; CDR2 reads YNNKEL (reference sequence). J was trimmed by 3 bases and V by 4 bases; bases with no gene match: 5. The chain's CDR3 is CASSPGTGGIYEQYF. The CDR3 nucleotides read TGTGCCAGCAGCCCCGGGACAGGGGGAATCTACGAGCAGTACTTC.

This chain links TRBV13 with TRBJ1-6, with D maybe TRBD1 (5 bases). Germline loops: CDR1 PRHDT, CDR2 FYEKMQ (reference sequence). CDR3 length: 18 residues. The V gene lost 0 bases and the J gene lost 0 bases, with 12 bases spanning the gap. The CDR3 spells CASSLGAGLSSYNSPLHF. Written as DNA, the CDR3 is TGTGCCAGCAGCTTAGGGGCAGGGCTAAGCTCCTATAATTCACCCCTCCACTTT.

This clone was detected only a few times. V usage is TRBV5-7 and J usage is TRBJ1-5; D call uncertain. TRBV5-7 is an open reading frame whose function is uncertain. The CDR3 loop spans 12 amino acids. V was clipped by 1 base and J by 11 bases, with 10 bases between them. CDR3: CASSLCRSAQHF. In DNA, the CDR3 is TGTGCCAGCAGCTTGTGCCGCTCAGCCCAGCATTTT.

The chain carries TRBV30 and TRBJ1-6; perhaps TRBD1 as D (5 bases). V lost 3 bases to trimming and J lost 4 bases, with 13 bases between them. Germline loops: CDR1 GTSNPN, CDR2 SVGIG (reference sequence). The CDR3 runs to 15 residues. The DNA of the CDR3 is TGTGCCTGGAGCGGTCGGACAAGGTATAATTCACCCCTCCACTTT. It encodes CAWSGRTRYNSPLHF.

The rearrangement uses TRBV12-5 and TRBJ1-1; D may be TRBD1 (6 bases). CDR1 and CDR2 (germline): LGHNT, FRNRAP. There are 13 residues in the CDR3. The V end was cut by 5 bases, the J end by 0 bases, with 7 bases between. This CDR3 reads CASGGQMNTEAFF. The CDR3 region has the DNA TGTGCTAGTGGTGGACAGATGAACACTGAAGCTTTCTTT.